These 25 T cell receptor delta chains came from one sample sequenced in a study of Vδ1+ human thymocytes (dated by TCRdb to between 2018 and 2020). What the research found in general, with its limitations: Thymic TRG and TRD repertoires appeared highly polyclonal with Gaussian CDR3 length distributions, unlike oligoclonal peripheral blood repertoires.

The sequencing machine was an Illumina MiSeq. RNA was isolated using the RNeasy mini kit, and reverse transcription was performed with Superscript III. CDR3 amplicons were generated by multiplex PCR with pooled V-gene forward primers and a constant-region reverse primer carrying Illumina adaptor overhangs. After TCRdb called clones again from the public reads with CATT, rows with identical DNA were merged. In this sample the table shows about 25,000 delta-chain clones, about 7.4% of which occur a single time. The ten top clones hold 0.85% to 1% of the sample. Their target antigens are unknown. The source material was Vdelta1+ gamma-delta thymocytes from the thymus. The sample's cell subset or site label is to be understood as: FACS-sorted CD3+ TCRalphabeta- TCRVdelta1+ TCRVdelta2- thymocytes. The receptors here all came from a girl less than two years old who had congenital heart surgery.

Within the sample, this clone is medium-sized. The J gene is TRDJ3, the V gene TRDV2; 12 positions agree with TRDD3. The CDR3 totals 19 residues. J lost 0 bases, V lost 2 bases, and 4 bases had no gene match. The germline V gene has CDR1 GEAIGNYY and CDR2 EKD. The CDR3, as DNA: TGTGCCTGTGACAGCTGGGGGATACGGCACTCCTGGGACACCCGACAGATGTTTTTC. Its translation: CACDSWGIRHSWDTRQMFF.

The rearrangement uses TRDV1 and TRDJ1; D is undetermined. Germline V gene sequence: CDR1 TSWWSYY, CDR2 QGS. The CDR3 is 18 amino acids. V dropped 0 bases and J dropped 0 bases, with 17 bases sitting between them. The CDR3 protein is CALGELGLAGSHTDKLIF. The DNA of the CDR3 is TGTGCTCTTGGGGAACTAGGGCTCGCCGGGTCGCACACCGATAAACTCATCTTT.

This clone was counted between two and nine times. This sequence joins TRDV1 and TRDJ1; 7 bases line up with TRDD3. This CDR3 is 23 amino acids long. CDR1 and CDR2 (germline): TSWWSYY, QGS. V trimming: 4 bases; J trimming: 0 bases; junction bases outside the gene matches: 29. CDR3 coding DNA: TGTGCTCTTGGGGCACCCCATCCCTCCTCCGTACTGGGGTCACTCCAATACACCGATAAACTCATCTTT. It codes for CALGAPHPSSVLGSLQYTDKLIF.

This clone was counted only a few times. The chain carries TRDV1 and TRDJ1, with 10 positions matching TRDD3. The CDR3 consists of 16 residues. Germline CDR1 is TSWWSYY and CDR2 is QGS. Losses at the gene ends were 4 bases for V and 4 bases for J; bases not matched to a gene: 9. CDR3 residues: CALGVLNWGIFDKLIF. DNA for the CDR3: TGTGCTCTTGGGGTCCTCAACTGGGGGATCTTCGATAAACTCATCTTT.

The sample holds a few counts of this clone. This chain joins TRDV1 and TRDJ1; 12 nucleotides line up with TRDD3. CDR1 is TSWWSYY and CDR2 is QGS in the germline V gene. The J segment lost 1 base and the V segment lost 2 bases, leaving 26 bases of the junction unmatched. The CDR3 extends over 24 amino acids. CDR3 region: CALGEGPLGPLVLGDTRGTDKLIF. The CDR3 DNA sequence: TGTGCTCTTGGGGAAGGTCCCTTGGGACCCTTGGTGCTGGGGGATACGCGGGGCACCGATAAACTCATCTTT.

In this sample, this clone turned up once. The chain couples TRDV1 to TRDJ1; D is possibly TRDD3 (6 bases). TCRdb does not report a J gene; here it was assigned by matching the DNA to germline references. The CDR3 runs 18 residues. V was clipped by 0 bases and J by 6 bases, with 23 bases between them. The germline gives CDR1 TSWWSYY, CDR2 QGS. CDR3 coding DNA: TGTGCTCTTGGGGAACTTAGACTTCAAACCGGGGATTCTTATAAACTCATCTTT. Amino acids: CALGELRLQTGDSYKLIF.

The chain links TRDV1 to TRDJ1, with D perhaps matching TRDD3 (5 bases). Germline loops: CDR1 TSWWSYY, CDR2 QGS. V was cut by 4 bases and J by 2 bases, with 32 bases left in between. The CDR3 totals 21 residues. In nucleotides, the CDR3 is TGTGCTCTTGGGGCAGTACAGCTTCGGAGGGGGGTCCTCGTGGGAACCGATAAACTCATCTTT. Amino acid sequence: CALGAVQLRRGVLVGTDKLIF.

This clone was recorded a few times. V and J are TRDV1 and TRDJ1, with TRDD3 matching 7 bases. The germline gives CDR1 TSWWSYY, CDR2 QGS. The length of the CDR3 is 20 residues. The J segment lost 0 bases and the V segment lost 0 bases, leaving 16 bases of the junction unmatched. The CDR3 region is CALGELRTGVIDGHTDKLIF. The CDR3 nucleotides read TGTGCTCTTGGGGAACTTCGTACTGGGGTGATCGATGGACACACCGATAAACTCATCTTT.

The table lists this clone with a few counts. The chain employs TRDV1 and TRDJ1; possible D gene TRDD3, 5 bases. Between the trimmed V and J ends, which lost 7 bases and 0 bases, there was a span of 12 bases. Germline V CDR1 and CDR2: TSWWSYY, QGS. This CDR3 comprises 14 residues. As DNA, the CDR3 is TGTGCTCTTGTAACTGTGGGGTACACCGATAAACTCATCTTT. This codes for CALVTVGYTDKLIF.

The J gene is TRDJ1, the V gene TRAV29/DV5, with D possibly matching TRDD3 (6 bases). Germline V CDR1 and CDR2: NSMFDY, ISSIKDK. The V end lost 0 bases, the J end lost 5 bases, and 32 bases lay between the germline ends. The CDR3 covers 20 residues. The CDR3 here is CAASVPYGRRYARWCDKLIF. The CDR3 nucleotides are TGTGCAGCAAGCGTACCTTACGGAAGGAGATACGCTAGGTGGTGTGATAAACTCATCTTT.

V gene TRDV1 combines with J gene TRDJ1; D ambiguous. Matching the DNA to germline supplied the J gene, which TCRdb does not give. There are 21 residues in the CDR3. The germline CDR1 and CDR2 sequences are TSWWSYY and QGS. V shed 1 base and J shed 4 bases, with 31 bases lying between them. CDR3 loop: CALGERVASVPSQRKDDKLIF. The DNA of the CDR3 is TGTGCTCTTGGGGAACGAGTAGCCTCAGTCCCGAGCCAACGGAAGGACGATAAACTCATCTTT.

This clone was seen a few times. This chain joins TRDV1 and TRDJ1, with TRDD3 as a possible D gene (6 bases). V was cut by 0 bases and J by 2 bases, with 22 bases left in between. This CDR3 is 19 amino acids long. Germline values: CDR1 TSWWSYY, CDR2 QGS. The CDR3 DNA sequence: TGTGCTCTTGGGGAACTGGACCGAGAGAGGGGATGGGGGACCGATAAACTCATCTTT. Amino acid sequence: CALGELDRERGWGTDKLIF.

The chain couples TRDV1 to TRDJ1; D is possibly TRDD3 (10 bases). The germline gives CDR1 TSWWSYY, CDR2 QGS. The CDR3 covers 20 residues. V was cut by 3 bases and J by 0 bases, with 26 bases left in between. The CDR3 loop is CALGEPSYDLGDKYTDKLIF. The CDR3 region has the DNA TGTGCTCTTGGGGAGCCTTCCTACGATCTGGGGGATAAGTACACCGATAAACTCATCTTT.

This clone has only a few counts. This rearrangement joins TRDV1 to TRDJ1; D possibly corresponds to TRDD2 (7 bases). CDR3 size: 16 residues. V lost 2 bases, J lost 5 bases, and 18 bases lay in between. CDR1 and CDR2 from the germline V gene are TSWWSYY and QGS. CDR3 loop: CALGEGSYVLGDKLIF. Written as DNA, the CDR3 is TGTGCTCTTGGGGAAGGTTCCTACGTGCTGGGGGATAAACTCATCTTT.

Worth noting for this clone: The germline gene is not matched at one end of the junction; a read error may be the cause. This chain links TRDV1 with TRDJ1, with 9 bases lining up with TRDD3. This CDR3 is built from 22 residues. Germline V gene data show CDR1 as TSWWSYY and CDR2 as QGS. The CDR3 DNA is TGTGCTCTTGGGGAGGGGGCACGACTGGGGGACCACTCCCGGGTCGGCACCTATAAACTCATCTTT. It specifies CALGEGARLGDHSRVGTYKLIF.

The chain employs TRDV1 and TRDJ1, with 7 bases lining up with TRDD2. Germline V gives CDR1 TSWWSYY, CDR2 QGS. The CDR3 extends over 17 amino acids. V dropped 1 base and J dropped 7; count of bases not matched to a gene: 15. CDR3 DNA sequence: TGTGCTCTTGGGGAACATTTGTCCCTTCCTTTTCCCCTTAAACTCATCTTT. Amino acid sequence: CALGEHLSLPFPLKLIF.

This clone was counted only a few times. The gene calls are TRDV1 and TRDJ1; 9 bases are a match to TRDD3. This CDR3 comprises 23 residues. Trimming cost V 1 base and J 0 bases; bases outside gene matches: 24. The V gene's germline CDR1 is TSWWSYY and CDR2 QGS. CDR3 residues: CALGEPHLETWGITPLYTDKLIF. The CDR3 DNA reads TGTGCTCTTGGGGAACCTCACTTGGAAACCTGGGGGATTACCCCGCTGTACACCGATAAACTCATCTTT.

This clone was observed a few times. V usage is TRDV1 and J usage is TRDJ1; TRDD3 matches at 9 bases. Losses at the gene ends were 1 base for V and 0 bases for J; bases not matched to a gene: 12. Germline assignment: CDR1 TSWWSYY and CDR2 QGS. The CDR3 runs to 19 residues. CDR3 amino acids: CALGEQLELGDLYTDKLIF. CDR3 nucleotide sequence: TGTGCTCTTGGGGAACAATTGGAACTGGGGGACCTGTACACCGATAAACTCATCTTT.

Although no V gene was called, TRDJ1 is the J gene; the table assigns TRDD3, which was not confirmed against the DNA. This CDR3 comprises 14 residues. CDR3 sequence: CALGELLGVDKLIF. The CDR3 DNA reads as TGTGCTCTTGGGGAACTCCTGGGGGTGGATAAACTCATCTTT.

The sample holds a few counts of this clone. The chain couples TRDV1 to TRDJ1; 7 bases are a match to TRDD2. Unmatched junction bases numbered 32, after V lost 4 bases and J lost 0 bases. CDR3 length: 24 amino acids. CDR1 and CDR2 (germline): TSWWSYY, QGS. The CDR3 DNA sequence: TGTGCTCTTGGGGCCCACTTCCTAAACGACGGTCGGGATCCCCCTCCATTTTACACCGATAAACTCATCTTT. Residues: CALGAHFLNDGRDPPPFYTDKLIF.

This clone was counted a few times. The chain carries TRDV1 and TRDJ1, with 13 bases that match TRDD3. Germline V lookup: CDR1 TSWWSYY, CDR2 QGS. The V gene end was trimmed by 5 bases and the J gene end by 0 bases; junction bases not matched to a gene: 27. The CDR3 runs to 24 residues. The CDR3 DNA follows: TGTGCTCTTGGGCCCACGGTCTTCCCGTCTACTTTACTGGGGGATACGCCGTACACCGATAAACTCATCTTT. Protein: CALGPTVFPSTLLGDTPYTDKLIF.

With respect to this clone: A junction end diverges from the germline sequence, so it may reflect a read error. The rearrangement uses TRAV29/DV5 and TRDJ3; D gene ambiguous. Per germline, CDR1 NSMFDY and CDR2 ISSIKDK. This CDR3 region has 13 residues. The CDR3 loop is CAASDRDTQQMFF. The CDR3 DNA sequence: TGTGCAGCAAGCGATAGGGACACCCAACAGATGTTTTTC.

The chain employs TRDV1 and TRDJ1, with no clear D. TCRdb does not report a J gene; here it was assigned by matching the DNA to germline references. V lost 0 bases to trimming and J lost 4 bases, with 18 bases between them. The CDR3 consists of 17 residues. CDR1 and CDR2 (germline): TSWWSYY, QGS. DNA of the CDR3: TGTGCTCTTGGGGAACTTGGTTCCGGTAGATCTAGCGATAAACTCATCTTT. Translating gives CALGELGSGRSSDKLIF.

This clone was seen a handful of times. The chain combines TRDV1 with TRDJ2; a possible D gene is TRDD3 (6 bases). V was pared by 1 base and J by 6 bases, with 24 bases between. Per the germline V gene, CDR1 is TSWWSYY and CDR2 is QGS. This CDR3 is 19 amino acids long. CDR3 amino acids: CALGEPVWGLDIPSAQLFF. The CDR3, as DNA: TGTGCTCTTGGGGAACCAGTATGGGGGCTAGATATTCCGTCAGCACAACTCTTCTTT.

Points on this clone: The sample holds other DNA sequences that translate to the same CDR3. V gene TRDV1 combines with J gene TRDJ1, with D unresolved. V gave up 2 bases and J gave up 0 bases, with 16 bases separating them. Per the germline V gene, CDR1 is TSWWSYY and CDR2 is QGS. The CDR3 is 17 amino acids. The CDR3 reads CALGESGTPTYTDKLIF. As DNA, the CDR3 is TGTGCTCTTGGGGAATCGGGAACCCCAACGTACACCGATAAACTCATCTTT.